Listed here is a single T cell receptor beta chain. CDR3 length equals 16 residues. Per germline, CDR1 MDHEN and CDR2 SYDVKM. The ends were cut back, 6 bases at V and 0 bases at J, with 15 bases in the middle. This entry comes from a study of OX40 agonist ivuxolimab in advanced cancers. Overall study: Hepatocellular carcinoma, melanoma, renal cell or head and neck cancer affected the dose-escalation patients.

Profiling relied on immunoSEQ multiplex PCR, and the TCRdb table lists in-frame clones only, not all of them. The sample records around 68,000 clones, around nine tenths being singletons. The rearrangement joins TRBV28 to TRBJ1-5, with D uncertain. Source: CD4+ or CD8+ T cells sorted from blood, taken in a trial of the OX40 agonist ivuxolimab. The sequence came from an adult with an advanced solid tumor such as melanoma, head and neck, liver or kidney cancer. The CDR3 region is CASSLRVRLSNQPQHF. CDR3 bases: TGTGCCAGCAGCCTGCGGGTTAGGCTTAGCAATCAGCCCCAGCATTTT.